The 13 T cell receptor beta chains reported below all come from one sample, sequenced in a study of beta chain features in type 1 diabetes. Isolated RNA was reverse transcribed in full, so expressed TCRB transcripts were sequenced. Sequencing used immunoSEQ multiplex PCR; TCRdb keeps in-frame clones, though not all of them. The sample contains hundreds of thousands of clones, less than 20% of which appear only once. Sequences were obtained from naive CD4+ T cells from blood. These receptor sequences come from a man aged 18 to 35 in good health.

This clone showed up just a few times. The chain uses TRBV4-1 and TRBJ2-3, with TRBD2 matching over 10 bases. Germline V gene data show CDR1 as MGHRA and CDR2 as YSYEKL. The CDR3 has 15 amino acids. V was clipped by 4 bases and J by 4 bases; unmatched bases: 5. Here the CDR3 DNA reads TGCGCCAGCAGCCTCGTAGCGGGGGGCCCAGATACGCAGTATTTT. This sequence encodes CASSLVAGGPDTQYF.

This clone has just a few counts. The V gene is TRBV11-2, the J gene TRBJ1-3; 9 bases are a match to TRBD1. Germline V CDR1 and CDR2: SGHAT, FQNNGV. This CDR3 has 15 residues. Unmatched junction bases numbered 6, after V lost 5 bases and J lost 4 bases. CDR3 in amino acids: CASSPGTGLGNTIYF. CDR3 sequence (DNA): TGTGCCAGCAGCCCCGGGACAGGGCTGGGAAACACCATATATTTT.

This clone has only a few counts. Other nucleotide sequences in the sample specify the same CDR3. The chain links TRBV20-1 to TRBJ2-5; no clear D. Trimming took off 0 bases at V and 4 bases at J, with 3 bases between the two ends. CDR3 size: 11 residues. Germline CDR1 reads DFQATT; CDR2 reads SNEGSKA (reference sequence). In nucleotides, the CDR3 is TGCAGTGCTAGAGATGTAGAGACCCAGTACTTC. Translating it yields CSARDVETQYF.

This clone was seen a few times. This rearrangement joins TRBV15 to TRBJ1-1; D is undetermined. With 3 bases removed from V and 7 bases from J, the gap between germline ends came to 9 bases. The CDR3 length is 12 residues. Germline values: CDR1 LNHNV, CDR2 YYDKDF (reference sequence). In DNA, the CDR3 is TGTGCCACCAGCAGGCGGGAGTTTGAAGCTTTCTTT. Translated, it gives CATSRREFEAFF.

This clone turned up a few times. The chain is built from TRBV5-1 and TRBJ1-3, with TRBD1 as a possible D gene (5 bases). The CDR3 has 15 residues. Germline V gives CDR1 SGHRS, CDR2 YFSETQ. The V end lost 4 bases, the J end lost 0 bases, and 11 bases lay between the germline ends. The CDR3 sequence is CASSIGQVSGNTIYF. In nucleotides, the CDR3 is TGCGCCAGCAGCATCGGACAAGTCTCTGGAAACACCATATATTTT.

The gene calls are TRBV11-2 and TRBJ2-5; D possibly matches TRBD1 or TRBD2 (5 bases each). Germline V gives CDR1 SGHAT, CDR2 FQNNGV. The CDR3 spans 14 residues. V was shortened by 6 bases and J by 1 base, with 12 bases between the two germline ends. CDR3 sequence (DNA): TGTGCCAGCAGATTCCGGGGCCTCCAAGAGACCCAGTACTTC. Its translation is CASRFRGLQETQYF.

The chain combines TRBV5-6 with TRBJ2-5; 7 bases are shared with TRBD2. With 2 bases clipped from V and 5 bases from J, the junction kept 3 bases outside the gene matches. CDR1 is SGHDT and CDR2 is YYEEEE in the germline V gene. The CDR3 contains 13 residues. CDR3 bases: TGTGCCAGCAGCTTCGCGGGAGCTGAGACCCAGTACTTC. The encoded protein is CASSFAGAETQYF.

This clone has only a few counts. The V call is TRBV9, the J call TRBJ2-1; weak D call: TRBD2 (5 bases). Germline CDR1 is SGDLS and CDR2 is YYNGEE. The CDR3 is 16 residues long. V was cut by 5 bases and J by 0 bases, with 15 bases left in between. CDR3 DNA sequence: TGTGCCAGCAGTCCAACCACGGGATTCTCCTACAATGAGCAGTTCTTC. It is translated as CASSPTTGFSYNEQFF.

This clone has only a few counts. This sequence joins TRBV5-1 and TRBJ1-6; D gene ambiguous. This CDR3 is 15 amino acids long. Per the germline V gene, CDR1 is SGHRS and CDR2 is YFSETQ. Trimming took 9 bases from V and 0 from J, leaving 13 bases between them. The CDR3 protein is CATQDGSSYNSPLHF. The CDR3 region has the DNA TGCGCCACCCAGGACGGGAGCTCCTATAATTCACCCCTCCACTTT.

V gene TRBV14 combines with J gene TRBJ2-1; TRBD1 or TRBD2 may be the D gene (5 bases each). This CDR3 contains 12 residues. Germline V gives CDR1 SGHDN, CDR2 FVKESK. Trimming stripped 1 base from V and 12 bases from J, with 10 bases between. CDR3: CASSQASGRQFF. In DNA form, the CDR3 reads TGTGCCAGCAGCCAAGCCTCAGGGAGGCAGTTCTTC.

This clone was seen a handful of times. V gene TRBV18 combines with J gene TRBJ2-6; D possibly corresponds to TRBD1 (5 bases). Germline V CDR1 and CDR2: KGHSH, LQKENI. The CDR3 consists of 16 residues. Trimming stripped 5 bases from V and 0 bases from J, with 11 bases between. The CDR3: CASSTPRVSGANVLTF. DNA for the CDR3: TGTGCCAGCTCAACGCCCAGGGTCTCTGGGGCCAACGTCCTGACTTTC.

The chain links TRBV7-6 to TRBJ1-5; 8 bases map to TRBD1. The CDR3 extends over 18 amino acids. With V trimmed by 5 bases and J by 1 base, 13 bases remained unmatched. Germline CDR1 is SGHVS and CDR2 is FNYEAQ. The CDR3: CASSEPGQATRSNQPQHF. DNA for the CDR3: TGTGCCAGCAGCGAACCGGGACAGGCCACGAGGAGCAATCAGCCCCAGCATTTT.

The chain combines TRBV29-1 with TRBJ2-2; tentatively, D is TRBD1 or TRBD2 (5 bases each). V was cut by 7 bases and J by 6 bases, with 15 bases left in between. The CDR3 is 13 amino acids. The germline V gene has CDR1 SQVTM and CDR2 ANQGSEA. CDR3 protein: CSAGTKKAGELFF. The CDR3, as DNA: TGCAGCGCCGGGACCAAGAAGGCCGGGGAGCTGTTTTTT.